A single sample is the source of the 22 T cell receptor beta chains below, sequenced in a study of T cells after posttransplantation cyclophosphamide. The table came from immunoSEQ multiplex PCR; TCRdb's copy has only in-frame clones and leaves some out. Of 50,000 to 60,000 clones listed, roughly 94% are singletons. What was sequenced was PBMCs. The receptors here all came from a woman in her twenties or thirties in good health and a related stem cell transplant donor.

The J gene is TRBJ2-7, the V gene TRBV6-1; 12 bases agree with TRBD2. The CDR3 is 15 amino acids. CDR1 is MNHNS, CDR2 SASEGT, per germline. Germline trimming cut 4 bases from V and 7 bases from J; bases unmatched to any gene: 8. The CDR3 DNA is TGTGCCAGCAGTGGGCTAGCGGGGGGGATTCAGGAGCAGTACTTC. Its translation is CASSGLAGGIQEQYF.

The chain couples TRBV7-9 to TRBJ1-5; D may be TRBD1 (5 bases). Germline CDR1 reads SEHNR; CDR2 reads FQNEAQ (reference sequence). The CDR3 covers 15 residues. V dropped 5 bases and J dropped 4 bases, with 15 bases sitting between them. CDR3 amino acids: CASSRSGGGNQPQHF. The CDR3 DNA sequence: TGTGCCAGCAGCCGATCGGGCGGGGGTAATCAGCCCCAGCATTTT.

About this clone: The same CDR3 can be traced to other DNA sequences in this sample. V usage is TRBV27 and J usage is TRBJ2-3, with 11 bases matching TRBD2. V shed 6 bases and J 1 base; nucleotides not matched to a gene: 6. The CDR3 length is 16 residues. Germline V gives CDR1 MNHEY, CDR2 SMNVEV (reference sequence). CDR3 DNA sequence: TGTGCCAGCAGCCCTAGCGGGGGGACCGGCACAGATACGCAGTATTTT. Protein: CASSPSGGTGTDTQYF.

The J gene is TRBJ1-1, the V gene TRBV7-2; D is perhaps TRBD1 (6 bases). Germline-derived CDR1 and CDR2 are SGHTA and FQGNSA. The CDR3 is 13 amino acids. V lost 3 bases and J lost 7, with 12 bases in between. The CDR3 here is CASSLRGGHEAFF. CDR3 in DNA: TGTGCCAGCAGCTTGAGGGGGGGCCATGAAGCTTTCTTT.

The V and J genes are TRBV7-9 and TRBJ1-2; no firm D call. Germline loops: CDR1 SEHNR, CDR2 FQNEAQ (reference sequence). The ends were cut back, 5 bases at V and 7 bases at J, with 11 bases in the middle. The CDR3 extends over 12 amino acids. The CDR3 here is CASSNEGGGYTF. The CDR3 region has the DNA TGTGCCAGCAGCAATGAGGGAGGTGGCTACACCTTC.

This rearrangement joins TRBV5-4 to TRBJ2-3, with 8 nucleotides matching TRBD2. The CDR3 is made up of 15 amino acids. V was pared by 0 bases and J by 2 bases, with 2 bases of the junction left unmatched. Germline values: CDR1 SGHNT, CDR2 YYREEE (reference sequence). CDR3 in amino acids: CASSLAGGPTDTQYF. CDR3 in DNA: TGTGCCAGCAGCTTGGCGGGGGGGCCCACAGATACGCAGTATTTT.

The CDR3 reads CASSIQGAVGKAFF. The CDR3 region has the DNA TGTGCCAGTAGTATCCAGGGGGCTGTAGGAAAAGCTTTCTTT. The rearrangement joins TRBV19 to TRBJ1-1, with TRBD1 identical over 8 bases. Germline-derived CDR1 and CDR2 are LNHDA and SQIVND (reference sequence). V lost 3 bases and J lost 9; bases outside the gene matches: 9. CDR3 length: 14 residues.

The rearrangement uses TRBV5-1 and TRBJ2-3, with a weak D call TRBD1 (6 bases). The length of the CDR3 is 16 residues. Germline V gives CDR1 SGHRS, CDR2 YFSETQ. V dropped 0 bases and J dropped 1 base, with 12 bases sitting between them. Here the CDR3 reads CASSLATGLGTDTQYF. DNA of the CDR3: TGCGCCAGCAGCTTGGCCACAGGGTTAGGCACAGATACGCAGTATTTT.

The chain carries TRBV7-8 and TRBJ2-7; D might be TRBD2 (5 bases). Germline CDR1 SGHVS, CDR2 FQNEAQ. The V end was cut by 2 bases, the J end by 2 bases, with 13 bases between. The length of the CDR3 is 15 residues. CDR3 region: CASSLSGGAAYEQYF. The CDR3 DNA sequence: TGTGCCAGCAGCTTAAGTGGCGGAGCGGCCTACGAGCAGTACTTC.

The gene calls are TRBV21-1 and TRBJ1-1; whether TRBD1, the table's D call, matches the DNA was not checked. TRBV21-1 is reported as a pseudogene. The CDR3 is 15 amino acids. CDR3 in DNA: TGTGCCAGCAGCAAACGTCGAAGACACAACACTGAAGCTTTCTTT. Translation gives CASSKRRRHNTEAFF.

The chain employs TRBV4-2 and TRBJ1-2, with 7 bases fitting TRBD1. The junction had 19 bases not matched to a gene; V was cut back by 0 bases and J by 6 bases. CDR1 is LGHNA and CDR2 is YNFKEQ in the germline V gene. The length of the CDR3 is 19 residues. CDR3 bases: TGTGCCAGCAGCCAAGATCCTCGGTTAAGGTCGGAGGGGGCTCATGGCTACACCTTC. Its translation: CASSQDPRLRSEGAHGYTF.

This chain uses TRBV4-3 with TRBJ2-7; 8 bases align to TRBD1. CDR3 length: 16 residues. With V trimmed by 4 bases and J by 4 bases, 12 bases remained unmatched. From germline, CDR1 is LGHNA and CDR2 YSLEER. CDR3 bases: TGCGCCAGCAGCCCCCATGGCGCAGGGGGCTCGTACGAGCAGTACTTC. Translated, it gives CASSPHGAGGSYEQYF.

J is TRBJ1-6 and V is TRBV5-1; D gene uncertain. CDR1 is SGHRS, CDR2 YFSETQ, per germline. Trimming stripped 2 bases from V and 0 bases from J, with 6 bases between. The CDR3 consists of 15 residues. The CDR3 region is CASSFLSSYNSPLHF. The CDR3 bases are TGCGCCAGCAGCTTTCTCAGCTCCTATAATTCACCCCTCCACTTT.

J is TRBJ1-2 and V is TRBV4-3, with 8 positions matching TRBD1. Germline V gene sequence: CDR1 LGHNA, CDR2 YSLEER. Trimming cost V 3 bases and J 4 bases; bases outside gene matches: 7. The CDR3 is 15 residues long. The chain's CDR3 is CASSQDLTGGYGYTF. In DNA form, the CDR3 reads TGCGCCAGCAGCCAGGATCTCACAGGGGGCTATGGCTACACCTTC.

In this sample, this clone turned up once. The chain has TRBV9 and TRBJ1-2; 7 bases agree with TRBD1. The CDR3 is 13 residues long. Germline V gene data show CDR1 as SGDLS and CDR2 as YYNGEE. After removal of 4 bases from V and 2 bases from J, the junction contained 2 bases not matched to a gene. The CDR3 is CASSKQGNYGYTF. CDR3 nucleotide sequence: TGTGCCAGCAGCAAACAGGGGAACTATGGCTACACCTTC. The entire variable domain, with the rest obtained from reference TRBV9 and TRBJ1-2, is as follows: DSGVTQTPKHLITATGQRVTLRCSPRSGDLSVYWYQQSLDQGLQFLIQYYNGEERAKGNILERFSAQQFPDLHSELNLSSLELGDSALYFCASSKQGNYGYTFGSGTRLTVV.

This rearrangement joins TRBV11-3 to TRBJ1-3; D is ambiguous. V gave up 0 bases and J gave up 0 bases, with 9 bases separating them. The CDR3 has 16 residues. Germline CDR1 SGHNT, CDR2 YENEEA. The CDR3 is CASSLDGGSSGNTIYF. The DNA for the CDR3 is TGTGCCAGCAGCTTAGATGGAGGGAGCTCTGGAAACACCATATATTTT. Full variable domain (missing parts from reference TRBV11-3 and TRBJ1-3): EAGVVQSPRYKIIEKKQPVAFWCNPISGHNTLYWYLQNLGQGPELLIRYENEEAVDDSQLPKDRFSAERLKGVDSTLKIQPAELGDSAVYLCASSLDGGSSGNTIYFGEGSWLTVV.

This clone was seen a single time. The gene calls are TRBV2 and TRBJ2-1; the match to TRBD2 covers 10 bases. The CDR3 totals 15 residues. Losses at the gene ends were 7 bases for V and 7 bases for J; bases not matched to a gene: 10. Germline lookup yields CDR1 SNHLY and CDR2 FYNNEI. CDR3 region: CASTRLAGRGNEQFF. The CDR3 DNA reads TGTGCCAGCACCCGACTAGCGGGCCGGGGAAATGAGCAGTTCTTC. The full variable domain, rest sourced from reference TRBV2 and TRBJ2-1, is EPEVTQTPSHQVTQMGQEVILRCVPISNHLYFYWYRQILGQKVEFLVSFYNNEISEKSEIFDDQFSVERPDGSNFTLKIRSTKLEDSAMYFCASTRLAGRGNEQFFGPGTRLTVL.

The rearrangement uses TRBV2 and TRBJ1-5; D unresolved. V was trimmed by 1 base and J by 7 bases, leaving 11 bases between them. Germline-derived CDR1 and CDR2 are SNHLY and FYNNEI. The CDR3 covers 14 residues. CDR3 nucleotide sequence: TGTGCCAGCAGTGAAGGCCAGATTGGCCAGCCCCAGCATTTT. Translating gives CASSEGQIGQPQHF.

The chain has TRBV7-3 and TRBJ2-1; 7 bases are shared with TRBD2. V lost 2 bases, J lost 5 bases, and 6 bases stayed unmatched. The CDR3 has 15 amino acids. Germline CDR1 is SGHTA and CDR2 is FQGTGA. CDR3 sequence reads: CASSLLPSGHNEQFF. CDR3 DNA sequence: TGTGCCAGCAGCTTATTGCCTAGCGGTCACAATGAGCAGTTCTTC.

This chain connects TRBV11-3 to TRBJ2-7; tentatively, D is TRBD1 (5 bases). V was cut by 0 bases and J by 3 bases, with 6 bases left in between. The CDR3 contains 13 residues. The V gene's germline CDR1 is SGHNT and CDR2 YENEEA. CDR3: CASSLEQGYEQYF. The DNA of the CDR3 is TGTGCCAGCAGCTTAGAGCAGGGCTACGAGCAGTACTTC.

This chain connects TRBV5-1 to TRBJ2-1, with 10 bases aligning to TRBD2. This CDR3 is built from 15 residues. J was trimmed by 8 bases and V by 0 bases; bases with no gene match: 5. Looked up from germline, CDR1 is SGHRS and CDR2 is YFSETQ. CDR3 amino acids: CASSLAGLAGDEQFF. For the CDR3, the DNA is TGCGCCAGCAGCTTGGCCGGGCTAGCGGGGGATGAGCAGTTCTTC.

The CDR3, as DNA: TGTGCCAGCAGCTTAGTGGGGGGGCCGTCCTACGAGCAGTACTTC. As protein: CASSLVGGPSYEQYF. This chain joins TRBV7-9 and TRBJ2-7, with a weak D call TRBD2 (7 bases). The CDR3 length is 15 residues. The germline V gene has CDR1 SEHNR and CDR2 FQNEAQ (reference sequence). The germline V and J ends were trimmed by 1 base and 1 base, with 11 bases remaining between them.